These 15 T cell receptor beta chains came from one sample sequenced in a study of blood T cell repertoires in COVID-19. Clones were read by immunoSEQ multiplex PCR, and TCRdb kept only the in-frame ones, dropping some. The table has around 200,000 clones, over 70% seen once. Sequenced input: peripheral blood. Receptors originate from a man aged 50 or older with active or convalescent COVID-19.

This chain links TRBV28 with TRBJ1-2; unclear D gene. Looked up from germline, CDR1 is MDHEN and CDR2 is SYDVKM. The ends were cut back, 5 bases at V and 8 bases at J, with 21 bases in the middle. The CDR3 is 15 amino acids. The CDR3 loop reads CASSTPLGQSRGYTF. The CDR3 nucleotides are TGTGCCAGCAGTACTCCACTGGGTCAGTCGAGGGGCTACACCTTC.

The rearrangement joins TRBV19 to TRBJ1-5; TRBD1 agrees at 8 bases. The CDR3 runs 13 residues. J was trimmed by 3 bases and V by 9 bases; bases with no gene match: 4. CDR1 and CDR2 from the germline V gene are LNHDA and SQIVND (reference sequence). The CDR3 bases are TGTGCCAGCAAGACAGGGGCCAATCAGCCCCAGCATTTT. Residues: CASKTGANQPQHF.

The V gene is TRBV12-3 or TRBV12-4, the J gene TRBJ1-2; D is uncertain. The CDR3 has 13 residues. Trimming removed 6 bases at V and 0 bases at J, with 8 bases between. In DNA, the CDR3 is TGTGCCAGCAGCGTGGCAGCTAACTATGGCTACACCTTC. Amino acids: CASSVAANYGYTF.

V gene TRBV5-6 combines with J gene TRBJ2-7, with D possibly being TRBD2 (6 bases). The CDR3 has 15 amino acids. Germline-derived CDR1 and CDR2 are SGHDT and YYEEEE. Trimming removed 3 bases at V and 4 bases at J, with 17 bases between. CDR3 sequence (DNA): TGTGCCAGCAGCTGGGCCCCCGGAGGGGTGTACGAGCAGTACTTC. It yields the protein CASSWAPGGVYEQYF.

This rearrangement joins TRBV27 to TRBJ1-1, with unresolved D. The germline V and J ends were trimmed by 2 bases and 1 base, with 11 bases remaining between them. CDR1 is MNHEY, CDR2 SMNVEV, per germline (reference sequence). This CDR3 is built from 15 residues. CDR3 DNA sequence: TGTGCCAGCAGTTTAGGTCAGAAACCGAACACTGAAGCTTTCTTT. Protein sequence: CASSLGQKPNTEAFF.

DNA of the CDR3: TGTGCCAGCAGGCGGACAGGACGCGACTATGGCTACACCTTC. Amino acid sequence: CASRRTGRDYGYTF. The chain uses TRBV28 and TRBJ1-2; 7 nucleotides align to TRBD1. There are 14 residues in the CDR3. Germline V gene lookup returns CDR1 MDHEN and CDR2 SYDVKM. V shed 6 bases, J shed 3 bases, and the junction held 7 bases outside the gene matches.

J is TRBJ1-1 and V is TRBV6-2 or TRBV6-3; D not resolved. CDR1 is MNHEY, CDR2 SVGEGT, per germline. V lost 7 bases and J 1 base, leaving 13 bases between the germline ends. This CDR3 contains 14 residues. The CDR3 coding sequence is TGTGCCAGCACCCCCCGGGGTAGGAACACTGAAGCTTTCTTT. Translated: CASTPRGRNTEAFF.

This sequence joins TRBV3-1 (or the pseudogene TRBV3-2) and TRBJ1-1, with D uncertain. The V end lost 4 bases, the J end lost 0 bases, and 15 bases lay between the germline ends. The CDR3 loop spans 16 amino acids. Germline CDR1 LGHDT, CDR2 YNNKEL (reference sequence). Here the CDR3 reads CASSPRGSIMNTEAFF. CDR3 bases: TGTGCCAGCAGCCCCCGAGGAAGCATAATGAACACTGAAGCTTTCTTT.

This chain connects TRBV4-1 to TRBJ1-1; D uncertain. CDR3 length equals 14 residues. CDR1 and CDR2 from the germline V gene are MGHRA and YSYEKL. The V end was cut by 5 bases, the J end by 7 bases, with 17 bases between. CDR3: CASSEAHWPLEAFF. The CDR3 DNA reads TGCGCCAGCAGCGAAGCCCATTGGCCCCTTGAAGCTTTCTTT.

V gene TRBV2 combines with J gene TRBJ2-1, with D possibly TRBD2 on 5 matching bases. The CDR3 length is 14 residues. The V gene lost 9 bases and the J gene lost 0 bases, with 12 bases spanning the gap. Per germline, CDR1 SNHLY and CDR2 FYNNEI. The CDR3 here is CASCSETSYNEQFF. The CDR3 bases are TGTGCCAGTTGTAGCGAAACCTCCTACAATGAGCAGTTCTTC.

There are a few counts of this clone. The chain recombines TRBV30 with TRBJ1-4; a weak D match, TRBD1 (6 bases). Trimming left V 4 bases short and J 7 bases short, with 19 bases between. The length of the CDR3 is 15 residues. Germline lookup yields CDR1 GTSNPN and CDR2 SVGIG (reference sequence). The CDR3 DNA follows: TGTGCCTGGACCGCCCTGGGGGGGGCGGGTGAAAAACTGTTTTTT. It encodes CAWTALGGAGEKLFF. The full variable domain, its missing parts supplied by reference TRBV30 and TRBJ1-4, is SQTIHQWPATLVQPVGSPLSLECTVEGTSNPNLYWYRQAAGRGLQLLFYSVGIGQISSEVPQNLSASRPQDRQFILSSKKLLLSDSGFYLCAWTALGGAGEKLFFGSGTQLSVL.

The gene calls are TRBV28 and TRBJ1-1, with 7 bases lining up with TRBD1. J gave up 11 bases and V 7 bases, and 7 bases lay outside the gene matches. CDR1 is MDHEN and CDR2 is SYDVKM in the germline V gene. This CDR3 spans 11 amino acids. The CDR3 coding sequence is TGTGCCAGCACCAACGACAGGGCGGCTTTCTTT. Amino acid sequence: CASTNDRAAFF.

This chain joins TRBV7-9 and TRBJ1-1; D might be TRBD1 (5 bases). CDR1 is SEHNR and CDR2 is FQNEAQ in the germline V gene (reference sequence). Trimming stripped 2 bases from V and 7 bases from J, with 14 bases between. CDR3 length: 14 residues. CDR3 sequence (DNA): TGTGCCAGCAGCTTAAGGCAGGGTATAGTTGAAGCTTTCTTT. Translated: CASSLRQGIVEAFF.

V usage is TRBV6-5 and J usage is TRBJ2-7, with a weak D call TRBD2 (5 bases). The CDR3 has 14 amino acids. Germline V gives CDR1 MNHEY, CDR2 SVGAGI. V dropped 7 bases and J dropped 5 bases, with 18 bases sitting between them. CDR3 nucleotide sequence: TGTGCCAGCAATGGATGGGAGAAACTAGACGAGCAGTACTTC. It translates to CASNGWEKLDEQYF.

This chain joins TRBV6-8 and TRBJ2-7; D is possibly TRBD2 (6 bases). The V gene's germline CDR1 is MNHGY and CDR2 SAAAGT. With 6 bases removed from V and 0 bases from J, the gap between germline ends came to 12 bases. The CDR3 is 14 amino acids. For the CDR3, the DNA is TGTGCCAGCAGCCAGGACGGGGGCTCCTACGAGCAGTACTTC. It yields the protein CASSQDGGSYEQYF.